Listed here are 32 T cell receptor beta chains from one sample, sequenced in a study of PD-L1 blockade in urothelial cancer. Only in-frame clones appear in the TCRdb table, and some are missing; sequencing was by immunoSEQ multiplex PCR. The sample contains about 38,000 clones, 90% of which appear only once. The specimen comprised PBMCs, sampled around atezolizumab (anti-PD-L1) treatment. The source is a man in his 70s with urothelial cancer.

The CDR3, as DNA: TGCGCCAGCAGTGATGGGCGGGAGAGCTCCTACAATGAGCAGTTCTTC. Translated: CASSDGRESSYNEQFF. The rearrangement links TRBV10-1 to TRBJ2-1; 7 positions match TRBD2. The junction had 5 bases not matched to a gene; V was cut back by 3 bases and J by 0 bases. Germline V gene data show CDR1 as WNHNN and CDR2 as SYGVQD (reference sequence). This CDR3 is 16 amino acids long.

V gene TRBV28 combines with J gene TRBJ1-3; possible D gene TRBD1, 5 bases. This CDR3 is 16 amino acids long. V shed 5 bases and J shed 2 bases, with 16 bases lying between them. Germline CDR1 reads MDHEN; CDR2 reads SYDVKM. DNA of the CDR3: TGTGCCAGCAGTCAACAGGTCGGGGGTGCTGGAAACACCATATATTTT. It encodes CASSQQVGGAGNTIYF.

This chain joins TRBV11-2 and TRBJ2-3; D is possibly TRBD1 (6 bases). V shed 7 bases and J shed 4 bases, with 9 bases lying between them. The CDR3 length is 12 residues. CDR1 is SGHAT, CDR2 FQNNGV, per germline. The DNA of the CDR3 is TGTGCCAGCAACCAGGGGCCAGATACGCAGTATTTT. Its translation is CASNQGPDTQYF.

CDR3 region: CASRDLSSYEQYF. The CDR3 DNA sequence: TGTGCCAGCCGGGACTTGAGCTCCTACGAGCAGTACTTC. The rearrangement uses TRBV5-4 and TRBJ2-7; a weak D match, TRBD2 (6 bases). The germline CDR1 and CDR2 sequences are SGHNT and YYREEE (reference sequence). Trimming took off 7 bases at V and 0 bases at J, with 11 bases between the two ends. The CDR3 is made up of 13 amino acids. The full variable domain, with the rest looked up from reference TRBV5-4 and TRBJ2-7, is ETGVTQSPTHLIKTRGQQVTLRCSSQSGHNTVSWYQQALGQGPQFIFQYYREEENGRGNFPPRFSGLQFPNYSSELNVNALELDDSALYLCASRDLSSYEQYFGPGTRLTVT.

Judged by abundance, this clone is large (0.1 to 1%). The chain links TRBV16 to TRBJ2-7, with TRBD1 identical over 9 bases. CDR3 size: 14 residues. From germline, CDR1 is KGHSY and CDR2 FQNENV. Trimming took 4 bases from V and 3 from J; bases not matched to a gene: 4. CDR3 sequence reads: CASSPQGAGYEQYF. CDR3 sequence (DNA): TGTGCCAGCAGCCCACAGGGGGCTGGCTACGAGCAGTACTTC.

The chain joins TRBV5-1 to TRBJ2-2; D is perhaps TRBD2 (5 bases). CDR3 length: 15 residues. V lost 0 bases and J 2 bases, leaving 8 bases between the germline ends. CDR1 and CDR2 (germline): SGHRS, YFSETQ. The CDR3 DNA follows: TGCGCCAGCAGCTTGGGGGAGATAAACACCGGGGAGCTGTTTTTT. Its translation is CASSLGEINTGELFF.

The V gene is TRBV27, the J gene TRBJ2-2; 7 nucleotides agree with TRBD1. V lost 5 bases, J lost 8 bases, and 11 bases stayed unmatched. CDR3 length equals 15 residues. CDR1 MNHEY and CDR2 SMNVEV come from the germline V gene (reference sequence). CDR3 loop: CASSQWTGREGELFF. CDR3 bases: TGTGCCAGCAGTCAGTGGACAGGCAGAGAGGGGGAGCTGTTTTTT.

Written as DNA, the CDR3 is TGTGCCAGCACCAAGGGACAGGTCCCTAGGGGGGCCAACGTCCTGACTTTC. It yields the protein CASTKGQVPRGANVLTF. V is TRBV28 and J is TRBJ2-6; 8 nucleotides line up with TRBD1. The CDR3 has 17 amino acids. CDR1 is MDHEN and CDR2 is SYDVKM in the germline V gene. Trimming removed 7 bases from V and 4 bases from J; junction bases left unmatched: 12.

The chain uses TRBV7-6 and TRBJ2-7, with 13 bases lining up with TRBD2. The germline V gene has CDR1 SGHVS and CDR2 FNYEAQ. This CDR3 has 16 amino acids. V was clipped by 3 bases and J by 4 bases; unmatched bases: 6. CDR3 nucleotide sequence: TGTGCCAGCAGCTTTGGACTAGCGGGAGAAACATACGAGCAGTACTTC. Its translation is CASSFGLAGETYEQYF. Using reference TRBV7-6 and TRBJ2-7 for the parts outside the CDR3, the full variable domain is GAGVSQSPRYKVTKRGQDVALRCDPISGHVSLYWYRQALGQGPEFLTYFNYEAQQDKSGLPNDRFSAERPEGSISTLTIQRTEQRDSAMYRCASSFGLAGETYEQYFGPGTRLTVT.

The rearrangement uses TRBV6-5 and TRBJ2-7, with D perhaps TRBD1 (5 bases). In germline, CDR1 is MNHEY, CDR2 SVGAGI. The CDR3 runs to 16 residues. V gave up 0 bases and J gave up 7 bases, with 19 bases separating them. The CDR3 spells CASSYSMWARAGEQYF. CDR3 sequence (DNA): TGTGCCAGCAGTTACTCGATGTGGGCCCGGGCAGGGGAGCAGTACTTC.

The V gene is TRBV25-1, the J gene TRBJ2-7; no reliable D call. Germline lookup yields CDR1 MGHDK and CDR2 SYGVNS. Trimming took 3 bases from V and 4 from J, leaving 10 bases between them. The CDR3 is made up of 13 amino acids. This CDR3 is CASSEVPGYEQYF. As DNA, the CDR3 is TGTGCCAGCAGTGAGGTTCCCGGTTACGAGCAGTACTTC.

This rearrangement joins TRBV28 to TRBJ2-1, with 7 bases that match TRBD1. J was trimmed by 4 bases and V by 3 bases; bases with no gene match: 3. The CDR3 is 14 residues long. Germline lookup yields CDR1 MDHEN and CDR2 SYDVKM. The CDR3 reads CASSLVTGYNEQFF. The CDR3 region has the DNA TGTGCCAGCAGTTTGGTGACAGGGTACAATGAGCAGTTCTTC.

The chain uses TRBV27 and TRBJ2-7; D gene ambiguous. The V and J ends lost 6 bases and 0 bases respectively, with 12 bases between them. The CDR3 loop spans 14 amino acids. Germline V CDR1 and CDR2: MNHEY, SMNVEV (reference sequence). The CDR3: CASSPQSISYEQYF. In DNA, the CDR3 is TGTGCCAGCAGCCCCCAGTCCATCTCCTACGAGCAGTACTTC.

This chain connects TRBV7-3 to TRBJ1-1; D remains unclear. V was trimmed by 3 bases and J by 1 base, leaving 15 bases between them. This CDR3 has 16 residues. Germline-derived CDR1 and CDR2 are SGHTA and FQGTGA. CDR3 nucleotide sequence: TGTGCCAGCAGCTTCGGCTCGGGAATGGGGAACACTGAAGCTTTCTTT. Protein sequence: CASSFGSGMGNTEAFF. Filled out from reference TRBV7-3 and TRBJ1-1, the complete variable domain reads GAGVSQTPSNKVTEKGKYVELRCDPISGHTALYWYRQSLGQGPEFLIYFQGTGAADDSGLPNDRFFAVRPEGSVSTLKIQRTERGDSAVYLCASSFGSGMGNTEAFFGQGTRLTVV.

J is TRBJ1-1 and V is TRBV5-1, with TRBD1 as a possible D gene (6 bases). This CDR3 has 16 residues. V lost 2 bases to trimming and J lost 2 bases, with 16 bases between them. Germline V lookup: CDR1 SGHRS, CDR2 YFSETQ. CDR3 loop: CASSLGGGWGNTEAFF. CDR3 nucleotide sequence: TGCGCCAGCAGCTTAGGCGGGGGCTGGGGAAACACTGAAGCTTTCTTT.

The chain uses TRBV11-3 and TRBJ2-7, with a possible D match to TRBD2 (6 bases). The CDR3 is 16 amino acids. The germline gives CDR1 SGHNT, CDR2 YENEEA. The V end was cut by 0 bases, the J end by 4 bases, with 16 bases between. CDR3 nucleotides: TGTGCCAGCAGCTTAGACGCTCGGGGGATTATTTACGAGCAGTACTTC. Translated: CASSLDARGIIYEQYF.

This chain connects TRBV28 to TRBJ2-3, with a weak D call TRBD1 (5 bases). The V gene lost 2 bases and the J gene lost 9 bases, with 12 bases spanning the gap. The germline V gene has CDR1 MDHEN and CDR2 SYDVKM. CDR3 length: 13 amino acids. Here the CDR3 reads CASSLTAGRTQYF. CDR3 bases: TGTGCCAGCAGTTTAACGGCAGGGCGGACGCAGTATTTT.

The chain joins TRBV5-1 to TRBJ2-1, with D possibly TRBD2 on 5 matching bases. Germline-derived CDR1 and CDR2 are SGHRS and YFSETQ. V was pared by 4 bases and J by 6 bases, with 17 bases between. The CDR3 runs 15 residues. The CDR3, as DNA: TGCGCCAGCAGCCTTCTAGCAGAGGTCGGCAATGAGCAGTTCTTC. It yields the protein CASSLLAEVGNEQFF.

The V call is TRBV11-2, the J call TRBJ2-1; 13 bases are a match to TRBD2. CDR3 length equals 14 residues. Looked up from germline, CDR1 is SGHAT and CDR2 is FQNNGV. V dropped 7 bases and J dropped 12; count of bases not matched to a gene: 9. CDR3 region: CASTLAGGWAGQFF. The CDR3 DNA reads as TGTGCCAGCACACTAGCGGGGGGGTGGGCCGGGCAGTTCTTC.

The CDR3 protein is CATSREGTSRRMDTQYF. The CDR3 coding sequence is TGTGCCACCAGCAGAGAGGGAACTAGCCGCAGAATGGATACGCAGTATTTT. The genes are TRBV15 and TRBJ2-3; TRBD2 might be the D (6 bases). V was clipped by 0 bases and J by 6 bases, with 19 bases between them. This CDR3 has 17 residues. Germline V gene sequence: CDR1 LNHNV, CDR2 YYDKDF (reference sequence).

J is TRBJ2-5 and V is TRBV29-1; 7 bases fit TRBD1. The CDR3 totals 15 residues. From germline, CDR1 is SQVTM and CDR2 ANQGSEA. After removal of 6 bases from V and 0 bases from J, the junction contained 10 bases not matched to a gene. Here the CDR3 reads CSVTSGTVYQETQYF. The DNA for the CDR3 is TGCAGCGTCACCTCCGGGACAGTGTACCAAGAGACCCAGTACTTC. The variable domain in full, with the rest retrieved from reference TRBV29-1 and TRBJ2-5, is SAVISQKPSRDICQRGTSLTIQCQVDSQVTMMFWYRQQPGQSLTLIATANQGSEATYESGFVIDKFPISRPNLTFSTLTVSNMSPEDSSIYLCSVTSGTVYQETQYFGPGTRLLVL.

V usage is TRBV5-1 and J usage is TRBJ2-7; 9 bases map to TRBD1. Trimming took 4 bases from V and 3 from J; bases not matched to a gene: 8. This CDR3 is built from 15 residues. The germline V gene encodes CDR1 SGHRS and CDR2 YFSETQ. As DNA, the CDR3 is TGCGCCAGCAGCGGAGGACAGGGGTCACTCTACGAGCAGTACTTC. This gives the protein CASSGGQGSLYEQYF.

The chain carries TRBV7-3 and TRBJ2-4, with 12 bases identical to TRBD1. The CDR3 is made up of 17 amino acids. Trimming took 5 bases from V and 10 from J; bases not matched to a gene: 15. CDR1 and CDR2 (germline): SGHTA, FQGTGA. CDR3 region: CASSAKPGQGAAGIQYF. The DNA of the CDR3 is TGTGCCAGCAGCGCAAAACCGGGACAGGGGGCGGCAGGAATTCAGTACTTC.

CDR3 DNA sequence: TGTGCCAGCAGCTTAGTGGACAGGGGGCTAAGCGGTTATGGCTACACCTTC. It specifies CASSLVDRGLSGYGYTF. The chain joins TRBV7-9 to TRBJ1-2; 11 bases are shared with TRBD1. This CDR3 spans 17 amino acids. V was pared by 1 base and J by 5 bases, with 9 bases of the junction left unmatched. The germline V gene has CDR1 SEHNR and CDR2 FQNEAQ (reference sequence).

The V and J genes are TRBV11-3 and TRBJ2-2; unclear D gene. The CDR3 is 15 amino acids. V was trimmed by 6 bases and J by 0 bases, leaving 11 bases between them. The germline gives CDR1 SGHNT, CDR2 YENEEA. The CDR3 spells CASSATRANTGELFF. DNA of the CDR3: TGTGCCAGCAGTGCCACACGGGCGAACACCGGGGAGCTGTTTTTT.

The chain couples TRBV9 to TRBJ2-3, with 7 bases identical to TRBD2. Germline CDR1 SGDLS, CDR2 YYNGEE. V dropped 0 bases and J dropped 6; count of bases not matched to a gene: 7. This CDR3 region has 15 residues. The CDR3 nucleotides read TGTGCCAGCAGCGTAGGGTCGGGAGGATCTGATACGCAGTATTTT. Its protein is CASSVGSGGSDTQYF.

This clone has just one count. V usage is TRBV18 and J usage is TRBJ1-4; 7 positions match TRBD1. V dropped 1 base and J dropped 5; count of bases not matched to a gene: 1. CDR1 is KGHSH and CDR2 is LQKENI in the germline V gene. The CDR3 sequence is 14 residues long. The CDR3 bases are TGTGCCAGCTCACCACGACAGGGCAATGAAAAACTGTTTTTT. Encoded protein: CASSPRQGNEKLFF.

CDR3 nucleotides: TGTGCCAGCAGCGTGACAGGGGGCGGCCATGAGACCCAGTACTTC. Protein sequence: CASSVTGGGHETQYF. This chain joins TRBV6-4 and TRBJ2-5; 10 bases map to TRBD1. The V gene end was trimmed by 6 bases and the J gene end by 5 bases; junction bases not matched to a gene: 9. This CDR3 comprises 15 residues. Germline V gene sequence: CDR1 MRHNA, CDR2 SNTAGT.

The chain recombines TRBV2 with TRBJ2-3; possible D gene TRBD2, 5 bases. Looked up from germline, CDR1 is SNHLY and CDR2 is FYNNEI. The CDR3 loop spans 16 amino acids. Deletions cut 4 bases from V and 1 base from J, with 15 bases between. CDR3 sequence: CASSVRGSMGTDTQYF. In DNA, the CDR3 is TGTGCCAGCAGTGTAAGAGGGTCTATGGGCACAGATACGCAGTATTTT.

With regard to this clone: The sample holds other DNA sequences that translate to the same CDR3. The chain joins TRBV7-6 to TRBJ2-5, with 14 bases lining up with TRBD2. Germline V gene sequence: CDR1 SGHVS, CDR2 FNYEAQ. CDR3 size: 16 residues. V dropped 3 bases and J dropped 5; count of bases not matched to a gene: 5. The CDR3 nucleotides read TGTGCCAGCAGCTTGGGACTAGCGGGAGCCGGGGAGACCCAGTACTTC. Protein: CASSLGLAGAGETQYF.

The gene calls are TRBV5-1 and TRBJ2-3; the match to TRBD2 covers 8 bases. The germline CDR1 and CDR2 sequences are SGHRS and YFSETQ. Losses at the gene ends were 4 bases for V and 3 bases for J; bases not matched to a gene: 7. The CDR3 runs to 15 residues. CDR3 coding DNA: TGCGCCAGCAGCCCAAGGACTAGCAGAACAGATACGCAGTATTTT. It translates to CASSPRTSRTDTQYF.

The chain has TRBV27 and TRBJ2-1; D is perhaps TRBD1 (5 bases). V dropped 4 bases and J dropped 10 bases, with 20 bases sitting between them. The CDR3 is 15 amino acids. Germline CDR1 reads MNHEY; CDR2 reads SMNVEV (reference sequence). Written as DNA, the CDR3 is TGTGCCAGCAGTTACAGGAATTACCTGCAAGGGGAGCAGTTCTTC. It translates to CASSYRNYLQGEQFF.